Listed below are T cell receptor beta chains from one sample, sequenced in a study of shared clonotypes between healthy human individuals. Data came from immunoSEQ multiplex PCR; TCRdb stores just in-frame clones and leaves some out. The sample carries roughly 1,500,000 clones, 95% to 99% recorded once. Sequencing input: naive CD4+ T cells sorted from blood. All receptors derive from a man aged 25-40 years in good health. The CDR3 runs from the conserved cysteine through the conserved F or W. D genes are given only for firm matches. Some rows have no size entry. The others give once, few or many, or a class for an expanded clone.

>NA|TRBV9|TRBD2|TRBJ2-6
TGTGCCAGCAGCGGAGGGACTAGCGGGTTCTCTGGGGCCAACGTCCTGACTTTC
CASSGGTSGFSGANVLTF
>NA|TRBV10-2|TRBD1|TRBJ2-7
TGCGCCAGCAGGGGAGGGACAGGGGGGTCCTACGAGCAGTACTTC
CASRGGTGGSYEQYF
>NA|TRBV9|TRBD2|TRBJ2-2
TGTGCCAGCAGCGTAGGGGCTAGCGGGAGTTTCACCGGGGAGCTGTTTTTT
CASSVGASGSFTGELFF
>NA|TRBV30|NA|TRBJ1-2
TGTGCCTGGAGCCCCCCGGGAAGCTATGGCTACACCTTC
CAWSPPGSYGYTF
>NA|TRBV6-5|NA|TRBJ1-3
TGTGCCAGCAAGGCGGGTTACTCTGGAAACACCATATATTTT
CASKAGYSGNTIYF
>NA|TRBV28|NA|TRBJ2-7
TGTGCCAGCAGTTTGGCGGGTGATACCTACGAGCAGTACTTC
CASSLAGDTYEQYF
>NA|TRBV7-9|TRBD1|TRBJ2-7
TGTGCCAGCAGCCCCTGGACAGGGGGCTATGAGCAGTACTTC
CASSPWTGGYEQYF
>NA|TRBV6-1|NA|TRBJ2-5
TGTGCCAGCAGTGAAGCGAGGGGGATCCAAGAGACCCAGTACTTC
CASSEARGIQETQYF
>NA|TRBV2|NA|TRBJ2-7
TGTGCCAGCAGTGAGTATACCGGGTCCTACGAGCAGTACTTC
CASSEYTGSYEQYF
>NA|TRBV30|NA|TRBJ1-5
TGTGCCTGGAGAGGTGGCCGAGGTCAGCCCCAGCATTTT
CAWRGGRGQPQHF
>NA|TRBV5-1|NA|TRBJ2-5
TGCGCCAGCAGCTTGGGCCAGGGTCGGGAGACCCAGTACTTC
CASSLGQGRETQYF
>NA|TRBV9|NA|TRBJ2-7
TGTGCCAGCAGCGTTGGAGGGAATTACGAGCAGTACTTC
CASSVGGNYEQYF
>NA|TRBV7-6|NA|TRBJ2-5
TGTGCCAGCAGCTTAGGGGCTGGGGTCTCGATCCAAGAGACCCAGTACTTC
CASSLGAGVSIQETQYF
>NA|TRBV5-1|NA|TRBJ2-7
TGCGCCAGCAGCTCTCCTCGACAGTCGCCTTTCTACGAGCAGTACTTC
CASSSPRQSPFYEQYF
>once|TRBV30|NA|TRBJ1-5
TGTGCCTGGAGTGTTGGAGCAGGGGTCTACGCAATTAACAATCAGCCCCAGCATTTT
CAWSVGAGVYAINNQPQHF
>NA|TRBV9|NA|TRBJ2-7
TGTGCCAGCAGCGTACGGGAGAGACCCTACGAGCAGTACTTC
CASSVRERPYEQYF
>NA|TRBV7-9|TRBD2|TRBJ2-7
TGTGCCAGCAGCTCGGGACTCAGCGGGATATTCTACGAGCAGTACTTC
CASSSGLSGIFYEQYF
>NA|TRBV7-9|TRBD1|TRBJ1-3
TGTGCCAGCAGCCCGAGGGACAGGGACGGCGCTGGAAACACCATATATTTT
CASSPRDRDGAGNTIYF
>once|TRBV5-4|TRBD1|TRBJ2-4
TGTGCCAGCGGCTTACAGGGGGCGCTGAACATTCAGTACTTC
CASGLQGALNIQYF
>NA|TRBV7-2|NA|TRBJ2-7
TGTGCCAGCAGCTCACCGACAGCAATCTCCTCCTACGAGCAGTACTTC
CASSSPTAISSYEQYF
>NA|TRBV6-1|NA|TRBJ1-1
TGTGCCAGCAGTATGACGGTGAACACTGAAGCTTTCTTT
CASSMTVNTEAFF
>NA|TRBV14|NA|TRBJ2-5
TGTGCCAGCAGCCAAGTTTTTGAGACCCAGTACTTC
CASSQVFETQYF
>NA|TRBV4-2|TRBD2|TRBJ2-2
TGTGCCAGCAGCCAAGATACCCTAGCGGCGAACACCGGGGAGCTGTTTTTT
CASSQDTLAANTGELFF
>NA|TRBV29-1|NA|TRBJ2-5
TGCAGCGTTGCTTCTTCGGGGCGGCGAGAGACCCAGTACTTC
CSVASSGRRETQYF
>NA|TRBV29-1|TRBD2|TRBJ2-1
TGCAGCGTAGAAATAGCGGGAGGGTACAATGAGCAGTTCTTC
CSVEIAGGYNEQFF
>NA|TRBV11-2|TRBD2|TRBJ2-7
TGTGCCAGCAGCTTAGGGGGGGGCTACGAGCAGTACTTC
CASSLGGGYEQYF
>few|TRBV20-1|NA|TRBJ2-7
TGCAGTGCTAGCGGGAGCTACGAGCAGTACTTC
CSASGSYEQYF
>NA|TRBV10-3|NA|TRBJ2-2
TGTGCCATCACCCCGGTCGGACTGACGAACACCGGGGAGCTGTTTTTT
CAITPVGLTNTGELFF
>NA|TRBV11-2|TRBD2|TRBJ2-7
TGTGCCAGCAGACTAGCGGGATACGAGCAGTACTTC
CASRLAGYEQYF
>NA|TRBV5-6|NA|TRBJ2-7
TGTGCCAGCAGCTTGGGGCGTCGGCAGCTTCATTCCTACGAGCAGTACTTC
CASSLGRRQLHSYEQYF
>NA|TRBV5-1|TRBD1|TRBJ2-5
TGCGCCAGCAGCTTGTTCAGGGGGTTCCAAGAGACCCAGTACTTC
CASSLFRGFQETQYF
>NA|TRBV9|NA|TRBJ2-2
TGTGCCAGCAGCGCGGGAATCACCGGGGAGCTGTTTTTT
CASSAGITGELFF
>NA|TRBV30|NA|TRBJ2-3
TGTGCCTGGAGTGCCCCGGACAGATCTTACACAGATACGCAGTATTTT
CAWSAPDRSYTDTQYF
>NA|TRBV5-1|NA|TRBJ2-4
TGCGCCAGCAGCCCTGTCCCGAACCCGGGAGATGGGAACATTCAGTACTTC
CASSPVPNPGDGNIQYF
>NA|TRBV4-2|TRBD1|TRBJ2-6
TGTGCCAGCAGCCAAGGCGGACAGGCTGGGGCCAACGTCCTGACTTTC
CASSQGGQAGANVLTF
>NA|TRBV10-3|TRBD1|TRBJ2-7
TGTGCCATCAGATCCGGACAGGGGAGCCGGAACGAGCAGTACTTC
CAIRSGQGSRNEQYF
>once|TRBV5-1|NA|TRBJ2-3
TGCGCCAGCAGCTTGGCCAAGAACACAGATACGCAGTATTTT
CASSLAKNTDTQYF
>NA|TRBV5-1|NA|TRBJ1-4
TGCGCCAGCAGAAAAGGGTCCCCTAATGAAAAACTGTTTTTT
CASRKGSPNEKLFF
>NA|TRBV4-1|TRBD2|TRBJ2-3
TGCGCCAGCAGCCAGTCCCTTAGCGGGAGACCGACAGATACGCAGTATTTT
CASSQSLSGRPTDTQYF
>NA|TRBV9|NA|TRBJ2-1
TGTGCCAGCAGCCTCAGCCCTCAGGAGTACAATGAGCAGTTCTTC
CASSLSPQEYNEQFF
>once|TRBV14|TRBD2|TRBJ2-7
TGTGCCAGCAGCCCCTCGAGGGGTAGCGGGAGATTTTCTTACGAGCAGTACTTC
CASSPSRGSGRFSYEQYF
>NA|TRBV12-5|TRBD1|TRBJ1-2
TGTGCTAGTGGTTTGGTACGGACAGGGGGAATAGGATATGGCTACACCTTC
CASGLVRTGGIGYGYTF
>NA|TRBV5-8|TRBD1|TRBJ1-1
TGTGCCAGCAGCGACGGACAGGGGGGCACTGAAGCTTTCTTT
CASSDGQGGTEAFF
>NA|TRBV5-4|NA|TRBJ2-2
TGTGCCAGCGGGAACGGCGGCCACTCAAACACCGGGGAGCTGTTTTTT
CASGNGGHSNTGELFF
>once|TRBV14|TRBD1|TRBJ2-4
TGTGCCAGCAGCCCTTCACCGGGACAGGGCTTGTATTACTTC
CASSPSPGQGLYYF
>NA|TRBV30|NA|TRBJ2-4
TGTGCCTGGAGTCCCGAAAACATTCAGTACTTC
CAWSPENIQYF
>once|TRBV10-3|NA|TRBJ2-7
TGTGCCACCCTGACAGGACCCAGCTCCTACGAGCAGTACTTC
CATLTGPSSYEQYF
>NA|TRBV6-5|NA|TRBJ2-1
TGTGCCAGCAGCCGATCGCCGGGCTCCTACAATGAGCAGTTCTTC
CASSRSPGSYNEQFF
>once|TRBV18|TRBD1|TRBJ2-7
TGTGCCAGCTCACCACCGTCTACAGGGGGCTACGAGCAGTACTTC
CASSPPSTGGYEQYF
>NA|TRBV5-1|NA|TRBJ2-3
TGCGCCAGCAGCTTAGGCGGTGGCACAGATACGCAGTATTTT
CASSLGGGTDTQYF
>NA|TRBV5-5|NA|TRBJ2-2
TGTGCCAGCAGCTTGACGAGGGCGCGAACCGGGGAGCTGTTTTTT
CASSLTRARTGELFF
>NA|TRBV5-8|NA|TRBJ2-6
TGTGCCAGCAGCAATAGGGGTGCTGGGGCCAACGTCCTGACTTTC
CASSNRGAGANVLTF
>NA|TRBV15|NA|TRBJ2-7
TGTGCCACCAGCAGCCTACGGGAATCCTACGAGCAGTACTTC
CATSSLRESYEQYF
>NA|TRBV25-1|NA|TRBJ2-1
TGTGCCAGCAGTGAAAAAGGTAATGAGCAGTTCTTC
CASSEKGNEQFF
>NA|TRBV6-5|TRBD1|TRBJ1-5
TGTGCCAGCAGTCCCCGACAGGGGAATCAGCCCCAGCATTTT
CASSPRQGNQPQHF
>NA|TRBV5-1|TRBD1|TRBJ1-4
TGCGCCAGCAGCCCGGGGACAGGGACTGAAAAACTGTTTTTT
CASSPGTGTEKLFF
>NA|TRBV25-1|NA|TRBJ1-5
TGTGCCAGCAGTGGGCAGGGAAGCAATCAGCCCCAGCATTTT
CASSGQGSNQPQHF